This is a list of T cell receptor beta chains from one sample in a study of shared clonotypes between healthy human individuals. The data were produced by immunoSEQ multiplex PCR, yet TCRdb's version contains in-frame clones alone and is incomplete. The sample holds about 2.1 million clones, roughly 95% seen once. Sequencing input: naive CD8+ T cells from PBMCs. The receptor set was obtained from a man aged 18 to 29 in good health. Some clones in this sample may be carry-over from other donors' samples. Both conserved end residues are part of each CDR3. A D gene is named only where the DNA matches it firmly. Clone sizes are given selectively: once, few, many, or a class where the clone is expanded.

CDR3: CASSSGRTGHEQFF
DNA: TGTGCCAGCAGCTCGGGGAGGACTGGCCATGAGCAGTTCTTC
D: -
J: TRBJ2-1
length: 14
V: TRBV11-2
size: -

CDR3: CASSQGGTGELFF
DNA: TGTGCCAGCAGCCAAGGAGGAACCGGGGAGCTGTTTTTT
D: -
J: TRBJ2-2
length: 13
V: TRBV9
size: -

CDR3: CASSQGTSGFHYEQYF
DNA: TGCGCCAGCAGCCAGGGGACTAGCGGGTTTCACTACGAGCAGTACTTC
D: TRBD2
J: TRBJ2-7
length: 16
V: TRBV4-3
size: -

CDR3: CASKGLNYEQYF
DNA: TGTGCCAGCAAGGGTCTAAATTACGAGCAGTACTTC
D: -
J: TRBJ2-7
length: 12
V: TRBV6-1
size: -

CDR3: CASSPGIGRDYGYTF
DNA: TGTGCCAGCAGCCCGGGGATCGGGCGTGACTATGGCTACACCTTC
D: -
J: TRBJ1-2
length: 15
V: TRBV9
size: -

CDR3: CASSLSGYQETQYF
DNA: TGTGCCAGCTCCCTTAGCGGTTACCAAGAGACCCAGTACTTC
D: -
J: TRBJ2-5
length: 14
V: TRBV6-6
size: -

CDR3: CASAERPDRTEKLFF
DNA: TGTGCCAGCGCTGAGCGCCCCGACAGGACAGAAAAACTGTTTTTT
D: -
J: TRBJ1-4
length: 15
V: TRBV6-5
size: -

CDR3: CASSFNRGPYEQYF
DNA: TGTGCCAGCAGTTTTAACAGGGGACCCTACGAGCAGTACTTC
D: TRBD1
J: TRBJ2-7
length: 14
V: TRBV28
size: -

CDR3: CSARIPYGYTF
DNA: TGCAGTGCTAGAATTCCATACGGCTACACCTTC
D: -
J: TRBJ1-2
length: 11
V: TRBV20-1
size: -

CDR3: CASSLGSSFEAFF
DNA: TGTGCCAGCAGCTTGGGTAGCAGCTTTGAAGCTTTCTTT
D: -
J: TRBJ1-1
length: 13
V: TRBV13
size: few

CDR3: CASRSAGDRSYTF
DNA: TGTGCCAGCAGATCGGCAGGGGATAGGAGCTACACCTTC
D: -
J: TRBJ1-2
length: 13
V: TRBV28
size: -

CDR3: CASSLKTGPARTDTQYF
DNA: TGTGCCAGCAGCTTAAAGACGGGGCCAGCCCGCACAGATACGCAGTATTTT
D: -
J: TRBJ2-3
length: 17
V: TRBV7-3
size: -

CDR3: CASSSDSFEAFF
DNA: TGTGCCAGTAGTAGCGACAGTTTTGAAGCTTTCTTT
D: -
J: TRBJ1-1
length: 12
V: TRBV19
size: -

CDR3: CASSRNPWEQYF
DNA: TGTGCCAGCAGCCGAAATCCGTGGGAGCAGTACTTC
D: -
J: TRBJ2-7
length: 12
V: TRBV28
size: -

CDR3: CASSQAAGESYEQYF
DNA: TGCGCCAGCAGCCAAGCAGCGGGAGAGTCCTACGAGCAGTACTTC
D: TRBD2
J: TRBJ2-7
length: 15
V: TRBV4-3
size: -

CDR3: CASSFGKGTGKKGEQFF
DNA: TGTGCCAGCAGTTTTGGTAAAGGGACAGGCAAAAAAGGTGAGCAGTTCTTC
D: TRBD1
J: TRBJ2-1
length: 17
V: TRBV27
size: -

CDR3: CASKRGDGAEAFF
DNA: TGTGCCAGTAAAAGGGGGGATGGGGCTGAAGCTTTCTTT
D: -
J: TRBJ1-1
length: 13
V: TRBV19
size: once

CDR3: CASSDSHFSGQLQETQYF
DNA: TGTGCCAGCAGTGACTCCCATTTTTCGGGACAGCTCCAAGAGACCCAGTACTTC
D: TRBD1
J: TRBJ2-5
length: 18
V: TRBV6-4
size: -

CDR3: CASSPETGPNEKLFF
DNA: TGTGCCAGCAGTCCCGAGACAGGGCCTAATGAAAAACTGTTTTTT
D: TRBD1
J: TRBJ1-4
length: 15
V: TRBV28
size: -

CDR3: CASSPDQGETQYF
DNA: TGTGCCAGCAGTCCCGATCAGGGAGAGACCCAGTACTTC
D: -
J: TRBJ2-5
length: 13
V: TRBV6-5
size: -

CDR3: CASSYSTGQRTYEQYF
DNA: TGTGCCAGCAGTTACTCGACGGGACAGCGTACCTACGAGCAGTACTTC
D: TRBD1
J: TRBJ2-7
length: 16
V: TRBV6-5
size: -

CDR3: CSVEDGSRVTGELFF
DNA: TGCAGCGTTGAAGATGGATCCAGAGTTACCGGGGAGCTGTTTTTT
D: -
J: TRBJ2-2
length: 15
V: TRBV29-1
size: -

CDR3: CASGTYTNTGELFF
DNA: TGTGCCAGCGGGACATATACGAACACCGGGGAGCTGTTTTTT
D: -
J: TRBJ2-2
length: 14
V: TRBV28
size: -

CDR3: CASSDAGSQETQYF
DNA: TGTGCCAGCAGTGATGCCGGCTCCCAAGAGACCCAGTACTTC
D: -
J: TRBJ2-5
length: 14
V: TRBV2
size: -

CDR3: CASSFGLVQFF
DNA: TGTGCCAGCAGTTTTGGACTAGTCCAGTTCTTC
D: TRBD2
J: TRBJ2-1
length: 11
V: TRBV27
size: -

CDR3: CASSEGVALYQETQYF
DNA: TGCGCCAGCAGTGAGGGGGTAGCTCTGTACCAAGAGACCCAGTACTTC
D: -
J: TRBJ2-5
length: 16
V: TRBV10-2
size: -

CDR3: CASSLIHEQFF
DNA: TGTGCCAGCAGCCTGATCCATGAGCAGTTCTTC
D: -
J: TRBJ2-1
length: 11
V: TRBV5-6
size: -

CDR3: CASSLGPQLPQHF
DNA: TGTGCCAGCAGCTTAGGCCCCCAGCTACCCCAGCATTTT
D: -
J: TRBJ1-5
length: 13
V: TRBV11-2
size: -

CDR3: CASSPGHSNYGYTF
DNA: TGTGCCAGCAGTCCGGGACACTCTAACTATGGCTACACCTTC
D: -
J: TRBJ1-2
length: 14
V: TRBV6-5
size: -

CDR3: CAISPEIMNTEAFF
DNA: TGTGCCATCAGCCCCGAGATCATGAACACTGAAGCTTTCTTT
D: -
J: TRBJ1-1
length: 14
V: TRBV10-3
size: -

CDR3: CASSPGLAGSDTQYF
DNA: TGTGCCAGCAGTCCCGGACTAGCGGGGTCAGATACGCAGTATTTT
D: TRBD2
J: TRBJ2-3
length: 15
V: TRBV7-3
size: -

CDR3: CASSQSRDRGSYNEQFF
DNA: TGTGCCAGCAGCCAGTCCCGGGACAGGGGGTCCTACAATGAGCAGTTCTTC
D: TRBD1
J: TRBJ2-1
length: 17
V: TRBV7-9
size: -

CDR3: CARASGETQYF
DNA: TGTGCCAGAGCAAGCGGGGAGACCCAGTACTTC
D: -
J: TRBJ2-5
length: 11
V: TRBV5-3
size: -

CDR3: CASSLAQGGETQYF
DNA: TGTGCCAGCAGCTTAGCCCAGGGTGGAGAGACCCAGTACTTC
D: -
J: TRBJ2-5
length: 14
V: TRBV7-9
size: -

CDR3: CASSQDGGTGPYF
DNA: TGCGCCAGCAGCCAAGATGGAGGGACAGGACCGTATTTC
D: TRBD1
J: TRBJ2-7
length: 13
V: TRBV4-3
size: -

CDR3: CASSPDRDYGYTF
DNA: TGTGCCAGCAGTCCTGACAGGGACTATGGCTACACCTTC
D: TRBD1
J: TRBJ1-2
length: 13
V: TRBV28
size: -

CDR3: CASSLTGGRAEAFF
DNA: TGTGCCAGCAGCTTAACTGGGGGCAGAGCCGAAGCTTTCTTT
D: -
J: TRBJ1-1
length: 14
V: TRBV7-3
size: -

CDR3: CASSVDGYYEQYF
DNA: TGTGCCAGCAGCGTAGATGGGTACTACGAGCAGTACTTC
D: -
J: TRBJ2-7
length: 13
V: TRBV9
size: once

CDR3: CASSLRREVNTEAFF
DNA: TGTGCCAGCAGCTTGAGGCGGGAGGTGAACACTGAAGCTTTCTTT
D: -
J: TRBJ1-1
length: 15
V: TRBV5-4
size: -

CDR3: CASRTSGRFYEQYF
DNA: TGTGCCAGCAGGACTAGCGGGAGATTCTACGAGCAGTACTTC
D: TRBD2
J: TRBJ2-7
length: 14
V: TRBV28
size: -

CDR3: CASSLGPETNYGYTF
DNA: TGTGCCAGCAGCTTGGGGCCGGAAACTAACTATGGCTACACCTTC
D: -
J: TRBJ1-2
length: 15
V: TRBV5-4
size: -

CDR3: CARSSSGHPRGYEQYF
DNA: TGTGCCAGAAGCTCCTCCGGACACCCAAGGGGCTACGAGCAGTACTTC
D: -
J: TRBJ2-7
length: 16
V: TRBV5-3
size: -

CDR3: CASSHGLADYYNEQFF
DNA: TGTGCCAGCAGCCACGGACTAGCCGACTATTACAATGAGCAGTTCTTC
D: TRBD2
J: TRBJ2-1
length: 16
V: TRBV11-2
size: -

CDR3: CASSPLAGPPRETQYF
DNA: TGTGCCAGCAGCCCTTTAGCGGGGCCCCCCCGGGAGACCCAGTACTTC
D: TRBD2
J: TRBJ2-5
length: 16
V: TRBV11-2
size: -

CDR3: CASSLSEEDNEQFF
DNA: TGTGCCAGCAGTCTTTCCGAAGAAGACAATGAGCAGTTCTTC
D: -
J: TRBJ2-1
length: 14
V: TRBV11-2
size: -

CDR3: CAISESGLAGGPPKDEQFF
DNA: TGTGCCATCAGTGAGTCCGGGCTAGCGGGAGGGCCCCCAAAGGATGAGCAGTTCTTC
D: TRBD2
J: TRBJ2-1
length: 19
V: TRBV10-3
size: -

CDR3: CASSQGDSGGEQFF
DNA: TGCGCCAGCAGCCAAGGGGACTCAGGGGGTGAGCAGTTCTTC
D: -
J: TRBJ2-1
length: 14
V: TRBV4-1
size: -

CDR3: CATSRSSYNEQFF
DNA: TGTGCCACCAGCAGGAGCAGCTACAATGAGCAGTTCTTC
D: -
J: TRBJ2-1
length: 13
V: TRBV15
size: once

CDR3: CASALDSEYEQYF
DNA: TGTGCCAGCGCCCTAGACAGCGAGTACGAGCAGTACTTC
D: -
J: TRBJ2-7
length: 13
V: TRBV5-8
size: once

CDR3: CASSQSQEAFLLVALHF
DNA: TGTGCCAGCAGCCAATCACAGGAGGCCTTCCTCCTGGTGGCCCTCCACTTT
D: -
J: TRBJ1-6
length: 17
V: TRBV4-2
size: -

CDR3: CATSRARDSTYEQYF
DNA: TGTGCCACCAGCAGAGCTAGGGACAGCACCTACGAGCAGTACTTC
D: TRBD1
J: TRBJ2-7
length: 15
V: TRBV15
size: once

CDR3: CASSQGTEEYF
DNA: TGTGCCAGCAGCCAAGGGACGGAGGAGTATTTT
D: -
J: TRBJ2-3
length: 11
V: TRBV9
size: once

CDR3: CASTTWDRTNTGELFF
DNA: TGTGCCAGCACTACTTGGGACAGGACGAACACCGGGGAGCTGTTTTTT
D: TRBD1
J: TRBJ2-2
length: 16
V: TRBV28
size: once

CDR3: CASSSGLINYEQYF
DNA: TGTGCCAGCAGCTCGGGACTTATCAACTACGAGCAGTACTTC
D: -
J: TRBJ2-7
length: 14
V: TRBV7-6
size: -

CDR3: CASSRGQGTGEQYF
DNA: TGTGCCAGCAGCCGGGGACAGGGGACGGGCGAGCAGTACTTC
D: TRBD1
J: TRBJ2-7
length: 14
V: TRBV27
size: -